These 15 T cell receptor beta chains were sequenced from one sample in a study of T cells after yellow fever vaccination. Each CDR3 protein gets one entry after TCRdb re-called the 5' RACE reads with MiXCR. Of 310,000 or so distinct CDR3 sequences listed, around 4% were seen once; the top ten hold about a quarter. Sample: PBMCs, taken on the day of the yellow fever booster vaccination. The receptors originated from a man aged 18 to 29 who received the YFV17D yellow fever vaccine.

This clonotype was detected many times. V and J are TRBV20-1 and TRBJ2-1; D possibly uses TRBD1 or TRBD2 (6 bases each). In germline, CDR1 is DFQATT, CDR2 SNEGSKA (reference sequence). CDR3 length: 13 amino acids. V was pared by 3 bases and J by 8 bases, with 14 bases between. The CDR3 here is CSASRGRTHEQFF. CDR3 nucleotides: TGCAGTGCTAGCCGGGGGCGCACCCATGAGCAGTTCTTC.

The V and J genes are TRBV18 and TRBJ1-2, with D maybe TRBD1 (5 bases). Germline lookup yields CDR1 KGHSH and CDR2 LQKENI. Trimming took off 8 bases at V and 8 bases at J, with 21 bases between the two ends. The CDR3 is 14 residues long. This chain's CDR3 is CASDSPRGRTGYTF. The CDR3 nucleotides read TGTGCCAGCGACTCCCCCCGGGGCCGGACAGGCTACACCTTC.

CDR3 DNA sequence: TGTGCCAGCTCACCCCGGACAGGGTATGACACAGATACGCAGTATTTT. Amino acids: CASSPRTGYDTDTQYF. This chain uses TRBV18 with TRBJ2-3, with TRBD1 identical over 8 bases. After removal of 3 bases from V and 2 bases from J, the junction contained 7 bases not matched to a gene. This CDR3 has 16 residues. The germline CDR1 and CDR2 sequences are KGHSH and LQKENI.

V gene TRBV20-1 combines with J gene TRBJ1-2; D is possibly TRBD1 (6 bases). The CDR3 loop spans 13 amino acids. Trimming cost V 2 bases and J 8 bases, with 15 bases left between them. Germline values: CDR1 DFQATT, CDR2 SNEGSKA (reference sequence). The CDR3, as DNA: TGCAGTGCTAGAAGGCAACAGGGTAAAGGCTACACCTTC. Amino acid sequence: CSARRQQGKGYTF.

This clonotype came up many times. V and J are TRBV11-1 and TRBJ2-2, with 7 bases matching TRBD2. The CDR3 length is 16 residues. CDR1 and CDR2 (germline): SGHAT, FQDESV (reference sequence). J lost 2 bases, V lost 1 base, and 4 bases had no gene match. DNA of the CDR3: TGTGCCAGCAGCTTAGGGCGGGGGTTCAACACCGGGGAGCTGTTTTTT. Protein: CASSLGRGFNTGELFF.

This clonotype was seen many times. The J gene is TRBJ2-4, the V gene TRBV23-1, with 12 bases that match TRBD1. TRBV23-1 is an open reading frame, and its role is uncertain. V lost 3 bases to trimming and J lost 1 base; unmatched junction nucleotides: 10. The CDR3 is 19 residues long. CDR3 coding DNA: TGCGCCAGCAGTCATTCGAGGGACAGGGGGCTAGCGGCCAAAAACATTCAGTACTTC. It codes for CASSHSRDRGLAAKNIQYF.

This clonotype has at least ten counts. The J gene is TRBJ2-5, the V gene TRBV4-3; 12 bases are shared with TRBD2. From germline, CDR1 is LGHNA and CDR2 YSLEER. This CDR3 spans 17 amino acids. The V and J ends lost 4 bases and 5 bases, in that order; junction bases with no gene match: 11. CDR3 in DNA: TGCGCCAGCAGCCCACAAGGACTAGCGGGGAATGGGGAGACCCAGTACTTC. Encoded protein: CASSPQGLAGNGETQYF.

This chain connects TRBV2 to TRBJ2-2, with unresolved D. With 7 bases removed from V and 0 bases from J, the gap between germline ends came to 9 bases. This CDR3 comprises 14 residues. Germline V gene data show CDR1 as SNHLY and CDR2 as FYNNEI. CDR3 sequence: CASTRQANTGELFF. For the CDR3, the DNA is TGTGCCAGCACCCGGCAGGCGAACACCGGGGAGCTGTTTTTT.

The sample holds a few counts of this clonotype. The chain combines TRBV12-3 or TRBV12-4 with TRBJ2-7; the D gene is possibly TRBD1 (6 bases). V lost 5 bases, J lost 4 bases, and 15 bases lay in between. The CDR3 extends over 14 amino acids. CDR3 sequence reads: CASSPQDSPYEQYF. Here the CDR3 DNA reads TGTGCCAGCAGTCCTCAGGACAGCCCATACGAGCAGTACTTC.

The chain combines TRBV12-3 or TRBV12-4 with TRBJ2-7; 11 bases are a match to TRBD1. V lost 5 bases, J lost 2 bases, and 8 bases stayed unmatched. The CDR3 runs to 16 residues. CDR3 coding DNA: TGTGCCAGCAGTCTAGGCCCGGGACAGGGGGCCTACGAGCAGTACTTC. Its protein is CASSLGPGQGAYEQYF.

This clonotype has only one observation. A read error may explain this, as a much larger clone is one base away. The gene calls are TRBV7-2 and TRBJ2-5; possibly TRBD2 for D (7 bases). The CDR3 consists of 16 residues. The V gene lost 4 bases and the J gene lost 4 bases, with 19 bases spanning the gap. CDR1 is SGHTA, CDR2 FQGNSA, per germline. The CDR3 is CASSSSGAGEGETQYF. Written as DNA, the CDR3 is TGTGCCAGCAGCTCGAGCGGGGCAGGGGAGGGAGAGACCCAGTACTTC.

V gene TRBV7-2 combines with J gene TRBJ1-1; weak D call: TRBD1 (6 bases). The germline V and J ends were trimmed by 0 bases and 5 bases, with 10 bases remaining between them. This CDR3 contains 14 residues. The germline V gene has CDR1 SGHTA and CDR2 FQGNSA. CDR3 DNA sequence: TGTGCCAGCAGCTTAGCTGGGGGCCCAACTGAAGCTTTCTTT. This gives the protein CASSLAGGPTEAFF. The complete variable domain, with remaining parts taken from reference TRBV7-2 and TRBJ1-1, reads GAGVSQSPSNKVTEKGKDVELRCDPISGHTALYWYRQSLGQGLEFLIYFQGNSAPDKSGLPSDRFSAERTGGSVSTLTIQRTQQEDSAVYLCASSLAGGPTEAFFGQGTRLTVV.

The CDR3 loop reads CATSRGLNTEAFF. CDR3 bases: TGTGCCACCAGCAGAGGGCTGAACACTGAAGCTTTCTTT. The chain has TRBV15 and TRBJ1-1; D call uncertain. The V end was cut by 1 base, the J end by 0 bases, with 3 bases between. CDR3 length: 13 amino acids. The germline gives CDR1 LNHNV, CDR2 YYDKDF (reference sequence).

The rearrangement joins TRBV24-1 to TRBJ1-1, with D possibly TRBD1 on 5 matching bases. The V gene lost 2 bases and the J gene lost 4 bases, with 10 bases spanning the gap. The CDR3 contains 14 residues. Germline CDR1 is KGHDR and CDR2 is SFDVKD. The chain's CDR3 is CATSDSRVLTEAFF. For the CDR3, the DNA is TGTGCCACCAGTGATTCCAGGGTGCTCACTGAAGCTTTCTTT.

This clonotype was counted many times. This rearrangement joins TRBV5-1 to TRBJ1-1; perhaps TRBD1 as D (5 bases). This CDR3 region has 13 residues. The germline gives CDR1 SGHRS, CDR2 YFSETQ. Trimming cost V 4 bases and J 4 bases, with 11 bases left between them. The DNA of the CDR3 is TGCGCCAGCAGCGATCCGGGGGGCACTGAAGCTTTCTTT. This sequence encodes CASSDPGGTEAFF.